The next 24 T cell receptor beta chains were all read from a single sample in a study of T cell responses to AZD1222 COVID-19 vaccine. This table comes from immunoSEQ multiplex PCR, and its TCRdb copy is limited to in-frame clones, with some not included. The table lists roughly 120,000 clones, 88% of them singletons, with roughly 3.8% in the top ten. This specimen was peripheral blood, taken 28 days after the second AZD1222 dose. These receptors all stem from an adult who received the AZD1222 COVID-19 vaccine.

This clone was counted only a few times. This chain links TRBV6-5 with TRBJ1-1; the D is unclear. V was pared by 2 bases and J by 3 bases, with 10 bases between. The CDR3 totals 14 residues. In germline, CDR1 is MNHEY, CDR2 SVGAGI. DNA of the CDR3: TGTGCCAGCAGTTACGAGATGGTGGACACTGAAGCTTTCTTT. Its protein is CASSYEMVDTEAFF.

This sequence joins TRBV7-9 and TRBJ2-5; D is perhaps TRBD1 (6 bases). Trimming shortened V by 3 bases and J by 1 base, and 9 bases separated the two germline ends. This CDR3 contains 14 residues. Germline values: CDR1 SEHNR, CDR2 FQNEAQ (reference sequence). The CDR3 DNA reads as TGTGCCAGCAGCTTCCTAGGGGGCCAAGAGACCCAGTACTTC. Translated: CASSFLGGQETQYF.

This chain uses TRBV7-3 with TRBJ1-1; a weak D match, TRBD1 (6 bases). V lost 5 bases, J lost 6 bases, and 16 bases lay in between. There are 14 residues in the CDR3. The germline gives CDR1 SGHTA, CDR2 FQGTGA. CDR3 region: CASSRGDTFSEAFF. DNA for the CDR3: TGTGCCAGCAGCCGTGGGGACACCTTCTCTGAAGCTTTCTTT.

The chain links TRBV5-6 to TRBJ1-2; 7 nucleotides align to TRBD1. The V gene's germline CDR1 is SGHDT and CDR2 YYEEEE. The CDR3 has 14 amino acids. The ends lost 4 bases at V and 4 bases at J; junction bases unmatched: 7. In nucleotides, the CDR3 is TGTGCCAGCAGCCGGGGAGGGGGCACCTATGGCTACACCTTC. Protein: CASSRGGGTYGYTF. Complete variable domain (other parts from reference TRBV5-6 and TRBJ1-2): DAGVTQSPTHLIKTRGQQVTLRCSPKSGHDTVSWYQQALGQGPQFIFQYYEEEERQRGNFPDRFSGHQFPNYSSELNVNALLLGDSALYLCASSRGGGTYGYTFGSGTRLTVV.

The chain combines TRBV19 with TRBJ1-5, with 7 bases matching TRBD1. The CDR3 is 16 residues long. V gave up 3 bases and J gave up 2 bases; unmatched junction bases: 7. Germline V lookup: CDR1 LNHDA, CDR2 SQIVND (reference sequence). The CDR3 here is CASSMEGGWGNQPQHF. The CDR3 DNA reads TGTGCCAGTAGTATGGAAGGGGGCTGGGGCAATCAGCCCCAGCATTTT.

J is TRBJ1-5 and V is TRBV7-9, with D unresolved. Per germline, CDR1 SEHNR and CDR2 FQNEAQ (reference sequence). V was cut by 0 bases and J by 3 bases, with 3 bases left in between. The CDR3 runs to 13 residues. CDR3 nucleotide sequence: TGTGCCAGCAGCTTAGCAATCAATCAGCCCCAGCATTTT. This codes for CASSLAINQPQHF.

The chain is built from TRBV24-1 and TRBJ2-3; 9 nucleotides match TRBD2. Germline CDR1 KGHDR, CDR2 SFDVKD. The CDR3 loop spans 17 amino acids. V gave up 1 base and J gave up 2 bases; unmatched junction bases: 6. The CDR3 nucleotides are TGTGCCACCAGTGATTTCGCCCTAGCGGGACTCACAGATACGCAGTATTTT. Residues: CATSDFALAGLTDTQYF.

The V call is TRBV12-3 or TRBV12-4, the J call TRBJ2-7; D ambiguous. With 3 bases removed from V and 3 bases from J, the gap between germline ends came to 6 bases. The CDR3 length is 12 residues. CDR3 sequence reads: CASSFARYEQYF. CDR3 bases: TGTGCCAGCAGTTTTGCCCGCTACGAGCAGTACTTC.

This chain joins TRBV9 and TRBJ2-3, with D perhaps matching TRBD1 or TRBD2 (6 bases each). Germline loops: CDR1 SGDLS, CDR2 YYNGEE. Between the trimmed V and J ends, which lost 4 bases and 1 base, there was a span of 16 bases. This CDR3 region has 16 residues. The CDR3 here is CASSKQGGFRTDTQYF. The CDR3, as DNA: TGTGCCAGCAGCAAACAGGGAGGATTCCGCACAGATACGCAGTATTTT.

The V call is TRBV9, the J call TRBJ1-2; 9 bases align to TRBD1. The CDR3 is 15 amino acids. The V and J ends lost 4 bases and 6 bases, in that order; junction bases with no gene match: 10. From germline, CDR1 is SGDLS and CDR2 YYNGEE. CDR3 loop: CASSLGQGPGDGYTF. CDR3 sequence (DNA): TGTGCCAGCAGCCTTGGACAGGGGCCGGGGGATGGCTACACCTTC.

The DNA of the CDR3 is TGCGCCAGCAGCGCCCAATCCGGGACAGGGTTTAAGACCCAGTACTTC. Residues: CASSAQSGTGFKTQYF. V is TRBV4-1 and J is TRBJ2-5; 9 bases fit TRBD1. Germline V gene sequence: CDR1 MGHRA, CDR2 YSYEKL. The CDR3 contains 16 residues. V shed 5 bases and J 6 bases; nucleotides not matched to a gene: 13.

The chain has TRBV9 and TRBJ2-1; D might be TRBD1 (5 bases). The CDR3 sequence is 13 residues long. CDR1 and CDR2 from the germline V gene are SGDLS and YYNGEE. Trimming left V 4 bases short and J 5 bases short, with 10 bases between. In DNA, the CDR3 is TGTGCCAGCAGCTTGCTACAGGACAATGAGCAGTTCTTC. Translating gives CASSLLQDNEQFF.

The rearrangement uses TRBV11-2 and TRBJ2-7; the D gene could be TRBD1 or TRBD2 (5 bases each). The germline V gene has CDR1 SGHAT and CDR2 FQNNGV. The CDR3 has 14 residues. V was trimmed by 5 bases and J by 1 base, leaving 12 bases between them. CDR3 residues: CASSPPGRSYEQYF. CDR3 bases: TGTGCCAGCAGCCCACCGGGGCGTTCCTACGAGCAGTACTTC. Filled out from reference TRBV11-2 and TRBJ2-7, the complete variable domain reads EAGVAQSPRYKIIEKRQSVAFWCNPISGHATLYWYQQILGQGPKLLIQFQNNGVVDDSQLPKDRFSAERLKGVDSTLKIQPAKLEDSAVYLCASSPPGRSYEQYFGPGTRLTVT.

The table lists this clone with a few counts. The rearrangement uses TRBV4-2 and TRBJ2-5, with D possibly matching TRBD2 (5 bases). V lost 1 base and J 5 bases, leaving 14 bases between the germline ends. This CDR3 comprises 15 residues. Germline CDR1 and CDR2: LGHNA and YNFKEQ. The CDR3 loop reads CASSQGRPGEETQYF. The CDR3 DNA sequence: TGTGCCAGCAGCCAAGGACGTCCCGGGGAGGAGACCCAGTACTTC.

This clone showed up just once. This rearrangement joins TRBV5-1 to TRBJ2-5, with 7 bases lining up with TRBD2. V lost 0 bases to trimming and J lost 4 bases; unmatched junction nucleotides: 6. This CDR3 has 15 residues. Germline V lookup: CDR1 SGHRS, CDR2 YFSETQ. CDR3 DNA: TGCGCCAGCAGCTTGGGGACTAGAGTCGGAGAGACCCAGTACTTC. Residues: CASSLGTRVGETQYF.

The chain couples TRBV6-2 or TRBV6-3 to TRBJ2-1; D is unresolved. V was pared by 6 bases and J by 8 bases, with 20 bases between. This CDR3 comprises 15 residues. Germline assignment: CDR1 MNHEY and CDR2 SVGEGT. The CDR3 sequence: CASSLRPRPRYEQFF. DNA of the CDR3: TGTGCCAGCAGCCTACGACCGAGGCCGAGGTATGAGCAGTTCTTC.

V and J are TRBV27 and TRBJ1-2; D not certain. V lost 6 bases and J lost 6, with 17 bases in between. Per the germline V gene, CDR1 is MNHEY and CDR2 is SMNVEV (reference sequence). The length of the CDR3 is 14 residues. CDR3 sequence (DNA): TGTGCCAGCAGGTCCGGACCTCAGGCGAATGGCTACACCTTC. It encodes CASRSGPQANGYTF.

There are a few counts of this clone. The chain uses TRBV6-1 and TRBJ2-7; the D gene is possibly TRBD1 (5 bases). The CDR3 totals 15 residues. Germline loops: CDR1 MNHNS, CDR2 SASEGT. Trimming stripped 1 base from V and 0 bases from J, with 10 bases between. Here the CDR3 reads CASSEDGTGSYEQYF. The CDR3 nucleotides read TGTGCCAGCAGTGAAGACGGAACAGGCTCCTACGAGCAGTACTTC.

The chain uses TRBV29-1 and TRBJ2-2, with D unresolved. The germline V gene encodes CDR1 SQVTM and CDR2 ANQGSEA. The CDR3 runs 14 residues. V was shortened by 4 bases and J by 4 bases, with 13 bases between the two germline ends. CDR3 nucleotides: TGCAGCGTTGCCAGGACCCAAAGCACCGGGGAGCTGTTTTTT. Protein product: CSVARTQSTGELFF.

V gene TRBV4-3 combines with J gene TRBJ2-7, with 9 bases aligning to TRBD2. Germline CDR1 and CDR2: LGHNA and YSLEER. Germline trimming cut 0 bases from V and 1 base from J; bases unmatched to any gene: 1. This CDR3 is 15 amino acids long. CDR3 DNA: TGCGCCAGCAGCCAAGAACTAGCGGGTTCCTACGAGCAGTACTTC. Its translation: CASSQELAGSYEQYF.

V usage is TRBV29-1 and J usage is TRBJ2-7; the D gene is possibly TRBD1 (5 bases). Trimming pared 5 bases from V and 5 bases from J, leaving 13 bases between. From germline, CDR1 is SQVTM and CDR2 ANQGSEA. This CDR3 is built from 12 residues. The CDR3 DNA reads TGCAGCGTTCGCGCAGGGCCCCACGAGCAGTACTTC. It specifies CSVRAGPHEQYF.

The rearrangement uses TRBV7-9 and TRBJ1-5; TRBD1 matches 9 bases. The J segment lost 1 base and the V segment lost 3 bases, leaving 1 base of the junction unmatched. In germline, CDR1 is SEHNR, CDR2 FQNEAQ (reference sequence). The CDR3 is made up of 15 amino acids. CDR3 sequence: CASSFGTGSNQPQHF. CDR3 nucleotide sequence: TGTGCCAGCAGCTTTGGGACAGGGAGCAATCAGCCCCAGCATTTT.

V is TRBV12-3 or TRBV12-4 and J is TRBJ1-2; D ambiguous. The CDR3 totals 11 residues. V shed 6 bases and J shed 6 bases, with 8 bases lying between them. CDR3 nucleotides: TGTGCCAGCAGGTTCGCGGATGGCTACACCTTC. This gives the protein CASRFADGYTF.

V gene TRBV3-1 (or the pseudogene TRBV3-2) combines with J gene TRBJ2-3; D remains unclear. The CDR3 covers 15 residues. The V and J ends lost 0 bases and 1 base respectively, with 8 bases between them. Germline loops: CDR1 LGHDT, CDR2 YNNKEL (reference sequence). The CDR3 here is CASSQEVPRTDTQYF. Here the CDR3 DNA reads TGTGCCAGCAGCCAAGAGGTCCCCCGCACAGATACGCAGTATTTT.